These T cell receptor beta chains were read from a single sample in a study of blood T cell repertoires in COVID-19. Sequenced by immunoSEQ multiplex PCR; TCRdb stores in-frame clones only, minus some. Among approximately 350,000 clones listed, 75% to 90% were seen once. The sequenced sample was PBMCs or T cells enriched from blood (not recorded which). The receptors here all came from a woman in her forties or fifties who had recovered from COVID-19. CDR3s leave out the opening cysteine and the closing phenylalanine or tryptophan. Fields, in order: V gene, clone size, J gene, CDR3 protein. Expanded clones get a size class; other rows say once, few or many, or leave the size out.

TRBV6-5,-,TRBJ2-1,ASSYSGANSYNEQF
TRBV5-1,-,TRBJ1-4,ASSLGGTTTNEKLF
TRBV3-1/TRBV3-2,once,TRBJ2-3,ASSPNLEVTGLDTQY
TRBV14,-,TRBJ2-1,ASSQEVRNEQF
TRBV7-8,few,TRBJ1-2,ASSLVGQGNGYT
TRBV6-4,-,TRBJ1-4,ASSEFRTSRGRKNNEKLF
TRBV6-1,few,TRBJ1-2,ASSEQGASEGYT
TRBV11-3,-,TRBJ2-3,ASAGSLFEGTQY
TRBV5-4,-,TRBJ1-2,ASSLAAGGTGYT
TRBV3-1/TRBV3-2,-,TRBJ1-1,ASRGMERTEAF
TRBV25-1,-,TRBJ1-2,ASSEPGQNYGYT
TRBV20-1,-,TRBJ2-2,SAQGNGELF
TRBV18,-,TRBJ1-5,ASSPSAPSLNQPQH
TRBV19,-,TRBJ2-2,ASSRAGRAGELF
TRBV19,-,TRBJ2-1,ASRRLAGINEQF
TRBV5-1,few,TRBJ1-3,ASSYGNPSSGNTIY
TRBV10-3,-,TRBJ1-2,AIRRQGADGYT
TRBV2,-,TRBJ2-7,ASSTYEQY
TRBV7-2,-,TRBJ1-6,ASSFGPLSSYNSPLH
TRBV29-1,-,TRBJ2-3,SVPGPPSTDTQY
TRBV7-9,-,TRBJ2-4,ASSPDTSENIQY
TRBV20-1,few,TRBJ1-1,SASDRTEAF
TRBV7-2,-,TRBJ1-1,ASSAGTGRVGNTEAF
TRBV6-5,-,TRBJ2-3,ASSRTGVTDTQY
TRBV5-4,once,TRBJ1-1,ASSLGAGNTEAF
TRBV6-2/TRBV6-3,once,TRBJ1-1,ASSARVPMNTEAF
TRBV11-2,-,TRBJ2-7,ASSSRFLPGPYEQY
TRBV7-8,few,TRBJ2-1,ASRPTGINEQF
TRBV9,few,TRBJ1-3,ASSVAGGAGNTIY
TRBV11-3,-,TRBJ2-7,ASTPKSGYHEQY
TRBV5-6,-,TRBJ1-2,ASSIRDRTLYGYT
TRBV4-1,-,TRBJ1-1,ASRGTGDTEAF